The 9 T cell receptor beta chains below were found in one sample sequenced in a study of cytomegalovirus exposure and HLA in healthy donors. The PCR contained 60 Vbeta and 13 Jbeta primers. Repertoires were generated with immunoSEQ multiplex PCR, while TCRdb's copy carries only in-frame clones and drops some. This repertoire shows some 180,000 clones, around 75% found once; its top ten account for 2.9%. Sample: PBMCs. These TCRs come from a male donor in good health and CMV-seronegative.

This chain uses TRBV27 with TRBJ2-1, with 9 nucleotides matching TRBD2. V trimming: 2 bases; J trimming: 6 bases; junction bases outside the gene matches: 2. The CDR3 covers 14 residues. The germline V gene has CDR1 MNHEY and CDR2 SMNVEV (reference sequence). The DNA of the CDR3 is TGTGCCAGCAGTTTAACGCGGGGGGGCAATGAGCAGTTCTTC. It encodes CASSLTRGGNEQFF.

This clone was found a few times. V usage is TRBV18 and J usage is TRBJ2-5; D remains unclear. From germline, CDR1 is KGHSH and CDR2 LQKENI. Trimming stripped 3 bases from V and 4 bases from J, with 6 bases between. The CDR3 is 12 amino acids. Here the CDR3 DNA reads TGTGCCAGCTCACCGGCATCAGAGACCCAGTACTTC. Translated, it gives CASSPASETQYF.

This clone was counted only a few times. V gene TRBV7-9 combines with J gene TRBJ1-4, with TRBD1 as a possible D gene (5 bases). Germline V gives CDR1 SEHNR, CDR2 FQNEAQ (reference sequence). The CDR3 sequence is 15 residues long. The germline V and J ends were trimmed by 8 bases and 8 bases, with 21 bases remaining between them. CDR3 DNA: TGTGCCAGCCTCCCCGGGAGGGGATCGATGGAAAAACTGTTTTTT. Translation: CASLPGRGSMEKLFF.

The chain carries TRBV7-9 and TRBJ1-1, with a weak D call TRBD1 (5 bases). Germline V gene lookup returns CDR1 SEHNR and CDR2 FQNEAQ (reference sequence). With 5 bases removed from V and 0 bases from J, the gap between germline ends came to 10 bases. There are 14 residues in the CDR3. The CDR3 sequence: CASSPGDLNTEAFF. The CDR3 DNA sequence: TGTGCCAGCAGCCCCGGGGACTTGAACACTGAAGCTTTCTTT.

This chain links TRBV19 with TRBJ2-6, with D maybe TRBD2 (5 bases). In germline, CDR1 is LNHDA, CDR2 SQIVND (reference sequence). This CDR3 contains 15 residues. The V gene lost 5 bases and the J gene lost 7 bases, with 15 bases spanning the gap. In DNA, the CDR3 is TGTGCCAGTAGTTACGGGATCCACGGAGCCAACGTCCTGACTTTC. This encodes CASSYGIHGANVLTF.

This clone was counted between two and nine times. V usage is TRBV10-1 and J usage is TRBJ2-1; tentatively, D is TRBD2 (7 bases). CDR3 length equals 14 residues. V was cut by 4 bases and J by 7 bases, with 14 bases left in between. Looked up from germline, CDR1 is WNHNN and CDR2 is SYGVQD (reference sequence). The CDR3 region is CASSAAGAPNEQFF. In DNA form, the CDR3 reads TGCGCCAGCAGTGCGGCGGGGGCCCCTAATGAGCAGTTCTTC.

This chain links TRBV5-4 with TRBJ1-5; 8 bases agree with TRBD1. The CDR3 is 13 residues long. V shed 4 bases, J shed 4 bases, and the junction held 1 base outside the gene matches. CDR1 and CDR2 (germline): SGHNT, YYREEE (reference sequence). CDR3 sequence (DNA): TGTGCCAGCAGCGGGGACAGGAATCAGCCCCAGCATTTT. Residues: CASSGDRNQPQHF.

The genes are TRBV7-6 and TRBJ2-1, with 10 bases aligning to TRBD2. V shed 5 bases and J 6 bases; nucleotides not matched to a gene: 4. The CDR3 runs 14 residues. Germline loops: CDR1 SGHVS, CDR2 FNYEAQ. The chain's CDR3 is CASSRAGGPNEQFF. The CDR3, as DNA: TGTGCCAGCAGCCGAGCGGGAGGGCCCAATGAGCAGTTCTTC.

The chain is built from TRBV10-3 and TRBJ1-6; 9 bases align to TRBD1. This CDR3 comprises 16 residues. The germline gives CDR1 ENHRY, CDR2 SYGVKD. The ends lost 0 bases at V and 9 bases at J; junction bases unmatched: 6. For the CDR3, the DNA is TGTGCCATCAGTGAGTCCACACCGGGACAGGGTTCACCCCTCCACTTT. This translates into CAISESTPGQGSPLHF.